This T cell receptor beta chain was sequenced in a study of T cell repertoires in ileal Crohn's disease. Study summary: Operated complications were stricturing disease (about 60%) and penetrating disease (about 40%). Thiopurines (approximately 10) or anti-TNF agents (approximately 20) were given postoperatively to about half.

This clone has just one count. Each sample's TCRB immunosequencing used roughly 500 nanograms of biopsy DNA. Sequenced by immunoSEQ multiplex PCR; TCRdb stores in-frame clones only, minus some. Here the sample spans some 12,000 clones, about four fifths being singletons. The clonotype originates from an adult with Crohn's disease. Sequenced sample: ileal tissue.

The chain's CDR3 is CASSLYGKESYGYTF. The CDR3, as DNA: TGTGCCAGCAGCTTGTATGGAAAGGAGTCCTATGGCTACACCTTC. The rearrangement joins TRBV5-6 to TRBJ1-2; D call uncertain. This CDR3 has 15 residues. The germline gives CDR1 SGHDT, CDR2 YYEEEE. The ends were cut back, 1 base at V and 4 bases at J, with 14 bases in the middle.